Each of the 7 T cell receptor beta chains below was sequenced from the same sample in a study of blood T cell repertoires in COVID-19. Profiling relied on immunoSEQ multiplex PCR, and the TCRdb table lists in-frame clones only, not all of them. In the table there are some 190,000 clones, approximately 88% of which are singletons. Sequenced input: PBMCs or T cells enriched from blood (not recorded which). These receptors all stem from a woman under 40 who had recovered from COVID-19.

This clone was seen a few times. The chain recombines TRBV5-1 with TRBJ1-3, with D unclear. The CDR3 runs 20 residues. V dropped 1 base and J dropped 0 bases, with 23 bases sitting between them. Germline-derived CDR1 and CDR2 are SGHRS and YFSETQ. The chain's CDR3 is CASSLRGLVLFFHSGNTIYF. Here the CDR3 DNA reads TGCGCCAGCAGCTTGCGCGGGCTCGTTCTGTTCTTTCACTCTGGAAACACCATATATTTT.

The table lists this clone with a count of one. Additional DNA sequences in this sample encode the identical CDR3. The chain employs TRBV5-4 and TRBJ2-5, with 7 bases aligning to TRBD1. The CDR3 consists of 14 residues. CDR1 is SGHNT, CDR2 YYREEE, per germline (reference sequence). J lost 1 base, V lost 0 bases, and 0 bases had no gene match. In DNA, the CDR3 is TGTGCCAGCAGCTTGGCAGGGGGCCAAGAGACCCAGTACTTC. This codes for CASSLAGGQETQYF.

The V and J genes are TRBV10-3 and TRBJ1-2, with D uncertain. With 0 bases removed from V and 4 bases from J, the gap between germline ends came to 12 bases. The CDR3 runs to 15 residues. The germline V gene has CDR1 ENHRY and CDR2 SYGVKD. CDR3 loop: CAISESRQPFYGYTF. In DNA form, the CDR3 reads TGTGCCATCAGTGAGTCGCGGCAGCCGTTCTATGGCTACACCTTC.

On this clone: An end of the junction does not agree with germline; a read error may underlie this. The V gene is TRBV7-7, the J gene TRBJ2-3, with 13 bases that match TRBD2. CDR3 length equals 16 residues. The germline V gene has CDR1 SSHAT and CDR2 FNYEAQ (reference sequence). The CDR3 loop reads CASSHGTSGTTDTQYF. CDR3 bases: TGTGCTAGCAGCCATGGGACTAGCGGGACCACAGATACGCAGTATTTT.

V and J are TRBV7-2 and TRBJ1-2; unclear D gene. V lost 5 bases and J lost 4, with 14 bases in between. The CDR3 covers 14 residues. The germline V gene has CDR1 SGHTA and CDR2 FQGNSA. CDR3 coding DNA: TGTGCCAGCAGCCTCGGACTGACGGGCTATGGCTACACCTTC. The encoded protein is CASSLGLTGYGYTF.

V usage is TRBV7-2 and J usage is TRBJ2-3; possibly TRBD1 for D (5 bases). The CDR3 has 12 amino acids. CDR1 is SGHTA, CDR2 FQGNSA, per germline. V gave up 7 bases and J gave up 5 bases, with 10 bases separating them. In DNA, the CDR3 is TGTGCCAGCAACCAGGGAATAGATACGCAGTATTTT. Translating it yields CASNQGIDTQYF.

CDR3 sequence reads: CASSGLAGAANYNEQFF. CDR3 DNA: TGTGCCAGCAGTGGACTAGCGGGAGCGGCCAATTACAATGAGCAGTTCTTC. V is TRBV3-1 (or the pseudogene TRBV3-2) and J is TRBJ2-1, with 13 bases aligning to TRBD2. This CDR3 spans 17 amino acids. Germline V gene data show CDR1 as LGHDT and CDR2 as YNNKEL (reference sequence). V dropped 6 bases and J dropped 4; count of bases not matched to a gene: 9.